This T cell receptor (beta chain) was identified in a study of blood T cell repertoires in COVID-19. At the level of the study: Samples of COVID-19 (acute and convalescent) were obtained from the United States, Italy and Spain. T cells, B-cell-depleted T cells, or PBMCs provided the cDNA or gDNA that served as material.

Per the original data handling: Estimates of nucleated cell counts were drawn from the amplification of reference gene primers. TCRdb's copy holds only in-frame clones and misses some; the assay was immunoSEQ multiplex PCR. D and trimming come from the DNA, and the V and J calls and clone size come from that table. The sample carries about 59,000 clones, around 86% recorded once. Trimming pared 4 bases from V and 6 bases from J, leaving 15 bases between. The germline CDR1 and CDR2 sequences are SGHRS and YFSETQ. The CDR3 length is 14 residues. The origin of this receptor is a woman aged 80 or over with acute or convalescent COVID-19. The V gene is TRBV5-1, the J gene TRBJ2-3; a possible D gene is TRBD2 (6 bases). Sequencing was done on a sample of peripheral blood. In nucleotides, the CDR3 is TGCGCCAGCAGCCACCCCGGGGGTAGTGATACGCAGTATTTT. Its protein product is CASSHPGGSDTQYF.